The 9 T cell receptor beta chains reported below all come from one sample, sequenced in a study of blood T cell repertoires in COVID-19. Method: immunoSEQ multiplex PCR; TCRdb's copy keeps in-frame clones and lacks some. The data show about 230,000 clones, 75% to 90% seen once. Source material: peripheral blood. These receptors all come from a woman aged 70 to 79 with active or convalescent COVID-19.

The J gene is TRBJ2-1, the V gene TRBV24-1; 13 bases are a match to TRBD2. The J segment lost 10 bases and the V segment lost 2 bases, leaving 7 bases of the junction unmatched. The germline CDR1 and CDR2 sequences are KGHDR and SFDVKD. The CDR3 is 16 amino acids. The CDR3 region has the DNA TGTGCCACCAGTGATTCCGGGACTAGCGGGATAGGGGAGCAGTTCTTC. Its translation: CATSDSGTSGIGEQFF.

This clone appeared a single time. The gene calls are TRBV29-1 and TRBJ1-1; perhaps TRBD1 as D (5 bases). V was shortened by 0 bases and J by 10 bases, with 18 bases between the two germline ends. Germline values: CDR1 SQVTM, CDR2 ANQGSEA. The CDR3 runs 14 residues. CDR3 sequence: CSVEERRAAARAFF. The CDR3 DNA sequence: TGCAGCGTTGAAGAGCGCAGGGCGGCTGCTAGAGCTTTCTTT.

J is TRBJ2-6 and V is TRBV28, with D tentatively TRBD2 (5 bases). This CDR3 comprises 17 residues. CDR1 MDHEN and CDR2 SYDVKM come from the germline V gene. The ends were cut back, 3 bases at V and 3 bases at J, with 15 bases in the middle. CDR3 in DNA: TGTGCCAGCAGTTTCCGCGAGGGCGCGAGTGGGGCCAACGTCCTGACTTTC. Translated, it gives CASSFREGASGANVLTF.

This rearrangement joins TRBV5-1 to TRBJ1-1; the D is unclear. V was cut by 1 base and J by 0 bases, with 4 bases left in between. The CDR3 covers 13 residues. From germline, CDR1 is SGHRS and CDR2 YFSETQ. The CDR3 sequence: CASSLYVNTEAFF. The CDR3 coding sequence is TGCGCCAGCAGCTTGTATGTGAACACTGAAGCTTTCTTT.

This clone turned up a few times. The rearrangement links TRBV5-1 to TRBJ2-6, with 8 bases lining up with TRBD1. Germline trimming cut 0 bases from V and 3 bases from J; bases unmatched to any gene: 14. Germline V gives CDR1 SGHRS, CDR2 YFSETQ. The CDR3 sequence is 20 residues long. The CDR3 protein is CASSLVGFGQGDGGANVLTF. The CDR3 DNA sequence: TGCGCCAGCAGCTTGGTGGGGTTTGGACAGGGAGATGGTGGGGCCAACGTCCTGACTTTC.

V usage is TRBV5-1 and J usage is TRBJ2-1; D perhaps matches TRBD2 (6 bases). Germline-derived CDR1 and CDR2 are SGHRS and YFSETQ. Trimming stripped 0 bases from V and 6 bases from J, with 7 bases between. This CDR3 is 13 amino acids long. CDR3 sequence reads: CASSLGGVNEQFF. CDR3 nucleotide sequence: TGCGCCAGCAGCTTGGGCGGGGTCAATGAGCAGTTCTTC.

The rearrangement joins TRBV6-5 to TRBJ2-1; a possible D gene is TRBD2 (6 bases). The CDR3 contains 15 residues. Trimming removed 5 bases from V and 0 bases from J, with 11 bases in between. The germline V gene has CDR1 MNHEY and CDR2 SVGAGI. The CDR3 DNA follows: TGTGCCAGCAGTCGAAACGGGGGCTCCTACAATGAGCAGTTCTTC. It codes for CASSRNGGSYNEQFF.

The chain recombines TRBV15 with TRBJ1-5; 11 bases are shared with TRBD1. This CDR3 spans 16 amino acids. Germline V gene data show CDR1 as LNHNV and CDR2 as YYDKDF (reference sequence). V was pared by 1 base and J by 6 bases, with 5 bases of the junction left unmatched. The CDR3 region is CATSRGWTGGGQPQHF. DNA of the CDR3: TGTGCCACCAGCAGAGGGTGGACAGGGGGCGGTCAGCCCCAGCATTTT. The full variable domain, with the rest looked up from reference TRBV15 and TRBJ1-5, is DAMVIQNPRYQVTQFGKPVTLSCSQTLNHNVMYWYQQKSSQAPKLLFHYYDKDFNNEADTPDNFQSRRPNTSFCFLDIRSPGLGDTAMYLCATSRGWTGGGQPQHFGDGTRLSIL.

The chain has TRBV18 and TRBJ2-7; 9 bases agree with TRBD1. Germline CDR1 and CDR2: KGHSH and LQKENI. The CDR3 sequence is 14 residues long. Trimming at V came to 6 bases and at J to 4 bases, leaving 7 bases not matched to a gene. The CDR3 here is CASSYDRGKYEQYF. The DNA for the CDR3 is TGTGCCAGCTCGTACGACAGGGGGAAATACGAGCAGTACTTC.